The clone carrying this T cell receptor beta chain was seen only once. These data belong to a study of T cell changes during pregnancy in multiple sclerosis. The protocol was immunoSEQ multiplex PCR, while the TCRdb copy is restricted to in-frame clones and leaves out a portion. This table has approximately 72,000 clones, about 93% appearing once. J was trimmed by 4 bases and V by 3 bases; bases with no gene match: 3. The CDR3 length is 14 residues. CDR1 and CDR2 (germline): SGHDT, YYEEEE. Source: peripheral blood, taken in the first trimester of pregnancy. This TCR was recovered from a female donor in good health, enrolled as a control in a pregnancy study. The genes are TRBV5-6 and TRBJ2-1, with 8 bases fitting TRBD2. CDR3 sequence reads: CASSSGLGYNEQFF. The CDR3 DNA sequence: TGTGCCAGCAGCTCGGGACTAGGGTACAATGAGCAGTTCTTC.